The present TCR beta chain was sequenced within a study of cytomegalovirus exposure and HLA in healthy donors. Notes on the study in general: It was approximately 150 TCR beta chains that were listed as cytomegalovirus-associated. Accounts indicate the classifier identified cytomegalovirus status with strong specificity and sensitivity. In vitro checks showed that a few CMV-associated chains really do target CMV antigens.

The method was immunoSEQ multiplex PCR; TCRdb's version includes in-frame clones alone and lacks a portion of them. The sample records fewer than 90,000 clones, almost 97% being singletons. The CDR3 totals 15 residues. Germline V gene sequence: CDR1 LNHDA, CDR2 SQIVND (reference sequence). The junction had 6 bases not matched to a gene; V was cut back by 3 bases and J by 5 bases. About this clone itself: Its antigen is undetermined.

The rearrangement joins TRBV19 to TRBJ1-5; 8 nucleotides line up with TRBD1. Sequenced sample: PBMCs. This receptor was obtained from a man in his late teens or twenties in good health and CMV-seropositive. The CDR3 sequence is CASSMSRGPYQPQHF. The DNA of the CDR3 is TGTGCCAGTAGTATGAGCAGGGGGCCCTATCAGCCCCAGCATTTT.